Following are 32 T cell receptor beta chains from one sample sequenced in a study of vaccination effects on CD4 cells after COVID-19 (dated by TCRdb to between 2020 and 2023). Libraries were prepared through the immunoSEQ multiplex PCR assay. Not all clones reach the TCRdb copy of this immuneACCESS table, which keeps in-frame sequences only. Checked studies attribute under half of the gap to unresolved V genes and leave the rest unexplained. The sample includes tens of thousands of clones, with 73% observed a single time. The ten top clones hold roughly 2% of the sample. Antigens of these TCRs are unknown. After roughly 11 days of culture, CD4+ T cells were isolated with the EasySep CD4+ T cell isolation kit. Each participant received two doses of an mRNA SARS-CoV-2 vaccine, either BNT162b2 or mRNA-1273. The sequenced sample was CD4+ T cells from PBMCs cultured without peptide, obtained after COVID-19 vaccination. These receptor sequences come from a human donor who received a COVID-19 vaccine.

This chain connects TRBV18 to TRBJ2-2; a possible D gene is TRBD1 (6 bases). Deletions cut 2 bases from V and 2 bases from J, with 12 bases between. This CDR3 region has 16 residues. Germline CDR1 and CDR2: KGHSH and LQKENI. The CDR3 loop is CASSPIQQGNTGELFF. The CDR3 DNA is TGTGCCAGCTCACCAATTCAACAGGGAAACACCGGGGAGCTGTTTTTT.

V usage is TRBV27 and J usage is TRBJ2-7; 8 bases agree with TRBD1. With V trimmed by 10 bases and J by 4 bases, 21 bases remained unmatched. The CDR3 covers 17 residues. The germline gives CDR1 MNHEY, CDR2 SMNVEV (reference sequence). CDR3 sequence reads: CATSGRHNGTGGYEQYV. CDR3 nucleotides: TGTGCCACCTCGGGGCGCCACAACGGGACAGGTGGGTACGAGCAGTACGTC.

This clone was counted a single time. J is TRBJ1-2 and V is TRBV24-1; D is possibly TRBD1 (6 bases). Trimming took 4 bases from V and 0 from J, leaving 14 bases between them. The CDR3 has 16 amino acids. Germline-derived CDR1 and CDR2 are KGHDR and SFDVKD. The chain's CDR3 is CATSDRGTPANYGYTF. In nucleotides, the CDR3 is TGTGCCACCAGTGACCGGGGGACACCAGCTAACTATGGCTACACCTTC.

The V call is TRBV9, the J call TRBJ2-5, with 9 nucleotides matching TRBD2. CDR3 size: 17 residues. With V trimmed by 4 bases and J by 5 bases, 15 bases remained unmatched. From germline, CDR1 is SGDLS and CDR2 YYNGEE. The CDR3 region is CASSPRGRGGAGETQYF. Written as DNA, the CDR3 is TGTGCCAGCAGCCCCAGGGGTCGCGGGGGGGCCGGGGAGACCCAGTACTTC.

The V and J genes are TRBV30 and TRBJ1-1; no definite D call. The V gene lost 2 bases and the J gene lost 5 bases, with 9 bases spanning the gap. The CDR3 contains 12 residues. CDR1 GTSNPN and CDR2 SVGIG come from the germline V gene (reference sequence). The CDR3 DNA reads TGTGCCTGGAGTAGGCGGGAGACTGAAGCTTTCTTT. Protein product: CAWSRRETEAFF.

This rearrangement joins TRBV27 to TRBJ1-2, with D tentatively TRBD1 (6 bases). The ends were cut back, 2 bases at V and 4 bases at J, with 8 bases in the middle. This CDR3 comprises 13 residues. The germline gives CDR1 MNHEY, CDR2 SMNVEV (reference sequence). Written as DNA, the CDR3 is TGTGCCAGCAGTTTAGCACAGGGCTATGGCTACACCTTC. The encoded protein is CASSLAQGYGYTF.

This clone was observed a handful of times. This rearrangement joins TRBV3-1 (or the pseudogene TRBV3-2) to TRBJ1-2; TRBD1 matches 10 bases. This CDR3 has 14 residues. Germline loops: CDR1 LGHDT, CDR2 YNNKEL (reference sequence). Losses at the gene ends were 3 bases for V and 7 bases for J; bases not matched to a gene: 5. The CDR3, as DNA: TGTGCCAGCAGCCAGGCTGACAGGGGGCTTGGCTACACCTTC. Amino acid sequence: CASSQADRGLGYTF.

CDR3 amino acids: CASSGLAGGRTDTQYF. The DNA of the CDR3 is TGTGCCAGTAGTGGGCTAGCGGGGGGCCGCACAGATACGCAGTATTTT. The genes are TRBV19 and TRBJ2-3; the match to TRBD2 covers 11 bases. The CDR3 is 16 amino acids. With V trimmed by 5 bases and J by 1 base, 5 bases remained unmatched. The germline CDR1 and CDR2 sequences are LNHDA and SQIVND (reference sequence).

In its sample, this clone was seen a few times. The chain employs TRBV10-3 and TRBJ1-5; D remains ambiguous. Trimming took off 5 bases at V and 6 bases at J, with 8 bases between the two ends. The CDR3 has 12 amino acids. Germline loops: CDR1 ENHRY, CDR2 SYGVKD. The CDR3 DNA is TGTGCCATCAGTCAAAGCGGTCAGCCCCAGCATTTT. Amino acids: CAISQSGQPQHF.

V and J are TRBV2 and TRBJ1-1; TRBD1 aligns across 7 bases. J lost 5 bases, V lost 5 bases, and 8 bases had no gene match. The CDR3 is 14 residues long. Looked up from germline, CDR1 is SNHLY and CDR2 is FYNNEI. The CDR3, as DNA: TGTGCCAGCAGTAGGACAGGCCTGGGGACTGAAGCTTTCTTT. This encodes CASSRTGLGTEAFF. Based on the CDR3 plus reference TRBV2 and TRBJ1-1, the full variable domain is EPEVTQTPSHQVTQMGQEVILRCVPISNHLYFYWYRQILGQKVEFLVSFYNNEISEKSEIFDDQFSVERPDGSNFTLKIRSTKLEDSAMYFCASSRTGLGTEAFFGQGTRLTVV.

This clone was found once. The chain combines TRBV18 with TRBJ1-5; unclear D gene. The CDR3 extends over 14 amino acids. Per the germline V gene, CDR1 is KGHSH and CDR2 is LQKENI. Trimming shortened V by 6 bases and J by 11 bases, and 20 bases separated the two germline ends. The CDR3 DNA is TGTGCCAGCTCGCCGGCACACTTAATCATGGCCCAGCATTTT. Translating gives CASSPAHLIMAQHF. Full variable domain (missing parts from reference TRBV18 and TRBJ1-5): NAGVMQNPRHLVRRRGQEARLRCSPMKGHSHVYWYRQLPEEGLKFMVYLQKENIIDESGMPKERFSAEFPKEGPSILRIQQVVRGDSAAYFCASSPAHLIMAQHFGDGTRLSIL.

The rearrangement joins TRBV28 to TRBJ1-1; D possibly corresponds to TRBD1 (5 bases). Germline assignment: CDR1 MDHEN and CDR2 SYDVKM. Trimming removed 5 bases at V and 5 bases at J, with 9 bases between. The CDR3 extends over 12 amino acids. The CDR3 DNA is TGTGCCAGCAGTACCCGACAGACTGAAGCTTTCTTT. It translates to CASSTRQTEAFF.

This chain uses TRBV7-2 with TRBJ1-2; TRBD1 might be the D (6 bases). The V and J ends lost 1 base and 3 bases respectively, with 6 bases between them. The CDR3 totals 13 residues. CDR1 and CDR2 (germline): SGHTA, FQGNSA. The CDR3 DNA sequence: TGTGCCAGCAGCTTAGACAGGGACTATGGCTACACCTTC. It translates to CASSLDRDYGYTF. Full variable domain (remainder filled in from reference TRBV7-2 and TRBJ1-2): GAGVSQSPSNKVTEKGKDVELRCDPISGHTALYWYRQSLGQGLEFLIYFQGNSAPDKSGLPSDRFSAERTGGSVSTLTIQRTQQEDSAVYLCASSLDRDYGYTFGSGTRLTVV.

The V and J genes are TRBV7-9 and TRBJ2-1; D may be TRBD2 (5 bases). CDR1 is SEHNR and CDR2 is FQNEAQ in the germline V gene (reference sequence). The length of the CDR3 is 17 residues. The V end was cut by 3 bases, the J end by 1 base, with 16 bases between. The DNA of the CDR3 is TGTGCCAGCAGCTTTAGACGGGGTCGTACGTCCTACAATGAGCAGTTCTTC. Amino acids: CASSFRRGRTSYNEQFF.

This clone was detected only a few times. V usage is TRBV5-1 and J usage is TRBJ2-5, with TRBD2 matching 7 bases. CDR3 length: 13 residues. Germline V lookup: CDR1 SGHRS, CDR2 YFSETQ. V lost 4 bases, J lost 5 bases, and 5 bases stayed unmatched. The CDR3 region has the DNA TGCGCCAGCAGCAGGACTAGTTTTGAGACCCAGTACTTC. It yields the protein CASSRTSFETQYF.

This clone turned up a few times. The genes are TRBV7-3 and TRBJ1-2; D perhaps matches TRBD1 (5 bases). Trimming took 2 bases from V and 8 from J, leaving 18 bases between them. From germline, CDR1 is SGHTA and CDR2 FQGTGA. This CDR3 has 15 amino acids. CDR3 sequence (DNA): TGTGCCAGCAGCTTAGGGACGCGGGACGGCGAGGGCTACACCTTC. It translates to CASSLGTRDGEGYTF.

This chain joins TRBV19 and TRBJ2-5, with 10 bases that match TRBD2. This CDR3 spans 15 amino acids. Losses at the gene ends were 7 bases for V and 1 base for J; bases not matched to a gene: 6. CDR1 is LNHDA and CDR2 is SQIVND in the germline V gene (reference sequence). The CDR3 DNA sequence: TGTGCCAGTAAAGCACTAGCGGGGAGCCAAGAGACCCAGTACTTC. This sequence encodes CASKALAGSQETQYF.

This clone was picked up a small number of times. The rearrangement uses TRBV6-2 or TRBV6-3 and TRBJ1-3, with D uncertain. Germline-derived CDR1 and CDR2 are MNHEY and SVGEGT. CDR3 length equals 14 residues. The V and J ends lost 6 bases and 5 bases respectively, with 14 bases between them. Here the CDR3 reads CASSKVGSRNTIYF. In DNA form, the CDR3 reads TGTGCCAGCAGCAAAGTGGGGTCCAGAAACACCATATATTTT.

The chain recombines TRBV10-2 with TRBJ1-4; no firm D call. V was cut by 5 bases and J by 5 bases, with 6 bases left in between. Per germline, CDR1 WSHSY and CDR2 SAAADI. This CDR3 contains 12 residues. The DNA for the CDR3 is TGCGCCAGCAGTTGGGGAAATGAAAAACTGTTTTTT. Protein: CASSWGNEKLFF.

This clone was seen a few times. V usage is TRBV28 and J usage is TRBJ2-7; the match to TRBD2 covers 10 bases. Germline CDR1 and CDR2: MDHEN and SYDVKM. The CDR3 loop spans 15 amino acids. V dropped 4 bases and J dropped 2; count of bases not matched to a gene: 5. The CDR3, as DNA: TGTGCCAGCAGTTCCCCTAGCGGGGGCACCTACGAGCAGTACGTC. Its protein is CASSSPSGGTYEQYV.

The chain recombines TRBV18 with TRBJ1-1, with a possible D match to TRBD1 (5 bases). Deletions cut 8 bases from V and 3 bases from J, with 22 bases between. Germline V CDR1 and CDR2: KGHSH, LQKENI. The CDR3 has 16 residues. The CDR3 loop is CASPPSVDSIDTEAFF. The DNA for the CDR3 is TGTGCCAGCCCTCCTTCGGTCGACAGTATAGACACTGAAGCTTTCTTT.

The V gene is TRBV6-5, the J gene TRBJ1-1, with D unresolved. Trimming removed 0 bases from V and 4 bases from J, with 6 bases in between. The germline V gene encodes CDR1 MNHEY and CDR2 SVGAGI. The CDR3 is 13 amino acids. CDR3 in DNA: TGTGCCAGCAGTTACTCTCGAATCACTGAAGCTTTCTTT. This encodes CASSYSRITEAFF.

J is TRBJ1-1 and V is TRBV28, with D tentatively TRBD1 (5 bases). CDR3 length: 14 residues. Trimming removed 4 bases at V and 2 bases at J, with 11 bases between. In germline, CDR1 is MDHEN, CDR2 SYDVKM. The CDR3 spells CASSSPGTNTEAFF. The CDR3 DNA follows: TGTGCCAGCAGTTCCCCAGGGACCAACACTGAAGCTTTCTTT.

The V gene is TRBV7-7, the J gene TRBJ2-7, with D possibly being TRBD2 (5 bases). Trimming took off 2 bases at V and 4 bases at J, with 6 bases between the two ends. CDR3 length equals 12 residues. The germline V gene encodes CDR1 SSHAT and CDR2 FNYEAQ (reference sequence). Here the CDR3 DNA reads TGTGCCAGCAGCTTATCGGGGTACGAGCAGTACGTC. Encoded protein: CASSLSGYEQYV.

This clone was detected only once. The CDR3 here is CASSQYRFNYGYTF. The DNA of the CDR3 is TGTGCCAGCAGCCAGTACAGGTTTAACTATGGCTACACCTTC. V is TRBV14 and J is TRBJ1-2; a possible D gene is TRBD1 (5 bases). Germline CDR1 is SGHDN and CDR2 is FVKESK. The ends were cut back, 3 bases at V and 1 base at J, with 9 bases in the middle. This CDR3 contains 14 residues.

The genes are TRBV30 and TRBJ2-3, with D possibly being TRBD2 (5 bases). Germline CDR1 is GTSNPN and CDR2 is SVGIG (reference sequence). The CDR3 sequence is 12 residues long. The germline V and J ends were trimmed by 6 bases and 2 bases, with 9 bases remaining between them. The DNA for the CDR3 is TGTGCCTGTACGGACTCCACAGATACGCAGTATTTT. This gives the protein CACTDSTDTQYF.

V and J are TRBV2 and TRBJ1-3; D not resolved. Germline lookup yields CDR1 SNHLY and CDR2 FYNNEI. Between the trimmed V and J ends, which lost 4 bases and 0 bases, there was a span of 16 bases. The CDR3 is 17 residues long. The CDR3 spells CASSGPLIFGSGNTIYF. For the CDR3, the DNA is TGTGCCAGCAGTGGCCCCCTCATTTTCGGCTCTGGAAACACCATATATTTT.

The V gene is TRBV12-5, the J gene TRBJ2-7; 10 nucleotides match TRBD2. CDR1 is LGHNT and CDR2 is FRNRAP in the germline V gene. Trimming cost V 2 bases and J 1 base; bases outside gene matches: 2. CDR3 length equals 15 residues. The CDR3 sequence: CASGLSGGGSYEQYV. The DNA of the CDR3 is TGTGCTAGTGGTTTGAGCGGGGGGGGTTCCTACGAGCAGTACGTC.

This clone qualifies as large. The rearrangement joins TRBV25-1 to TRBJ2-2; 9 nucleotides agree with TRBD1. The CDR3 totals 15 residues. CDR1 MGHDK and CDR2 SYGVNS come from the germline V gene. With V trimmed by 6 bases and J by 1 base, 3 bases remained unmatched. CDR3 in DNA: TGTGCCAGCAGGCCGGGACAGGGGAACACCGGGGAGCTGTTTTTT. This sequence encodes CASRPGQGNTGELFF.

The genes are TRBV19 and TRBJ2-2; no clear D gene. In germline, CDR1 is LNHDA, CDR2 SQIVND (reference sequence). The CDR3 has 14 residues. V lost 4 bases, J lost 3 bases, and 9 bases lay in between. The CDR3 DNA sequence: TGTGCCAGTAGTAAAGACCTGTACACCGGGGAGCTGTTTTTT. Protein sequence: CASSKDLYTGELFF.

Comments on this clone: This same CDR3 is encoded by further DNA sequences in the sample. The chain recombines TRBV2 with TRBJ2-7; possibly TRBD2 for D (6 bases). V lost 2 bases and J 4 bases, leaving 6 bases between the germline ends. The CDR3 is 12 residues long. Looked up from germline, CDR1 is SNHLY and CDR2 is FYNNEI. The CDR3 coding sequence is TGTGCCAGCAGTGAAAGCGGGTACGAGCAGTACGTC. Protein product: CASSESGYEQYV.

The chain uses TRBV6-5 and TRBJ1-4, with TRBD1 as a possible D gene (5 bases). CDR3 length: 15 amino acids. The V end was cut by 1 base, the J end by 6 bases, with 12 bases between. Germline CDR1 MNHEY, CDR2 SVGAGI. In nucleotides, the CDR3 is TGTGCCAGCAGTTACTGGTCGAGAGGGGATGAAAAACTGTTTTTT. Translation: CASSYWSRGDEKLFF.